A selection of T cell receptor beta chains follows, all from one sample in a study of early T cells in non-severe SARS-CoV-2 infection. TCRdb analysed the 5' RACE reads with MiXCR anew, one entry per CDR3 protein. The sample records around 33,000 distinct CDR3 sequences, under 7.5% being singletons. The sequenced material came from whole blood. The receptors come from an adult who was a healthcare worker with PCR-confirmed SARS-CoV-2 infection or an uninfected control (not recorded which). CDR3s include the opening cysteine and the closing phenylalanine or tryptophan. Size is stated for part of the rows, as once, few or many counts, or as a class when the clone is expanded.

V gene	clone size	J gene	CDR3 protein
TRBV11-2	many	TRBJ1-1	CASSHLQDPKLPEAFF
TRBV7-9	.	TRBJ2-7	CASSFRGDEQYF
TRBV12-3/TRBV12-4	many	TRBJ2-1	CASTETGGLSSPFYNEQFF
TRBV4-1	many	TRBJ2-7	CASSQAGISYEQYF
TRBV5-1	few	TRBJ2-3	CASSSSGGSSTDTQYF
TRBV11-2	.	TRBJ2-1	CASSLVAGGPKNEQFF
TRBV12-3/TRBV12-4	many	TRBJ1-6	CASRPQGDSPLHF
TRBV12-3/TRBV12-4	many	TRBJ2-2	CASSLATGSPGELFF
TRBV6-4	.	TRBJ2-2	CANSSGRATGELFF
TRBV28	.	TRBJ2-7	CASSLSGTGLYEQYF
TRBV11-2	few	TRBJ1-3	CASSTGAGNTIYF
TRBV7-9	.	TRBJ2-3	CASSPEISGRGSTDTQYF
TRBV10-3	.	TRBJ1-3	CAISESTTIYF
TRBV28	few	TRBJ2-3	CASSLPGPGGSDTQYF
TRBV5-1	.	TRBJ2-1	CASSLAWLSGGTYNEQFF
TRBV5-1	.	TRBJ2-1	CASSAHNEQFF
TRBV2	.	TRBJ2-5	CASSADRVETQYF
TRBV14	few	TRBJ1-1	CASSRNTEAFF
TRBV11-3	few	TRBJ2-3	CASSKGDTQYF
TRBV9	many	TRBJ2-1	CASSLSGTGVNEQFF
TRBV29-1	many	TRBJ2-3	CSVEDPNTRLATDTQYF
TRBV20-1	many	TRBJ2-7	CSARDRDPYEQYF
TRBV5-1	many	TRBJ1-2	CASSFEGTGGGYTF
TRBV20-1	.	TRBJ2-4	CSKSGSKNIQYF
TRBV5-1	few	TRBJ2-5	CASSPLSSGETQYF
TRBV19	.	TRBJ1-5	CASSPGQADQPQHF
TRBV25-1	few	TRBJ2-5	CASSEPWERAHRETQYF
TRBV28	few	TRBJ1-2	CASSPSGHNYGYTF
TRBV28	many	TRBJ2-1	CASSLFGGRTYNEQFF
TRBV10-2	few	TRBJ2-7	CASSEDGRAAYEQYF
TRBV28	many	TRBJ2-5	CASSFSQTQETQYF
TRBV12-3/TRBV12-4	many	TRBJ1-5	CASSLDWENNQPQHF
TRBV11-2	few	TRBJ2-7	CASSFGLAGDEQYF
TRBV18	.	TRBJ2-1	CASSQAGGPINEQFF
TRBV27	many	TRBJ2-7	CASNVLQGAPYEQYF
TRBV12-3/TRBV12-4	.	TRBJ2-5	CASSLGGGRETQYF
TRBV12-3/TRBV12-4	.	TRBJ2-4	CASTQRAGGDKAKNIQYF
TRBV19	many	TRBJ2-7	CASSIFPGQGLEEQYF
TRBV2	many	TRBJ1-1	CASDGRDRGMNTEAFF
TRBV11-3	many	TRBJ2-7	CASSLGGREGGEQYF
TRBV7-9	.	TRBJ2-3	CASSLDRLSYF
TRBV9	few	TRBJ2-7	CASSAGQGGAAQYF
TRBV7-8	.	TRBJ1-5	CASSNRGSGDNQPQHF
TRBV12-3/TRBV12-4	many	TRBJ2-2	CASSRKGSGRSTGELFF
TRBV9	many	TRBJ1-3	CASSVEGTGALTGNTIYF
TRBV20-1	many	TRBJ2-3	CSAQKTGNTDTQYF
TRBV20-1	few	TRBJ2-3	CSADAGESDTQYF
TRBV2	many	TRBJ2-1	CASRAPSGRFGEQFF
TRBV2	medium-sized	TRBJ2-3	CASSDVLRGVGDTQYF
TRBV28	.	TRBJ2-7	CASSAPEGSGRINEQYF
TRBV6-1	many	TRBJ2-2	CASSVTLTGELFF
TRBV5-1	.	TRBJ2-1	CASSLVANSYNEQFF
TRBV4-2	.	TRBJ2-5	CASSQEGTSGKETQYF